The present entry profiles one TCR beta chain with its context. Germline CDR1 reads SGHKS; CDR2 reads YYEKEE (reference sequence). Trimming took 3 bases from V and 7 from J, leaving 15 bases between them. The CDR3 contains 14 residues. Plating of roughly 200,000 CFSE-labeled responder cells was done together with roughly 200,000 irradiated, violet-dye-labeled stimulator cells. Researchers sorted proliferating CFSE-low CD3+CD4+ and CD3+CD8+ responders once the reaction had finished. This specimen belongs to a study of graft-versus-host responses after intestinal transplantation. Looking at the study overall: Multivisceral, liver-intestinal, or isolated intestinal transplants were given to recipients. Among the recipients, all got anti-thymocyte globulin induction and then tacrolimus and steroids for around 3 years.

Generated by immunoSEQ multiplex PCR, the TCRdb table keeps only in-frame clones and is missing some. The sample holds thousands of clones, around a third seen once. V gene TRBV5-5 combines with J gene TRBJ2-3; tentatively, D is TRBD2 (6 bases). The TCR comes from a human patient who was an organ donor for intestinal transplantation. The sequenced sample was alloreactive CD8+ T cells from a mixed lymphocyte reaction culture, obtained before transplantation. Subset of the sample: CFSE-low proliferating T cells sorted from roughly six-day pre-transplant mixed lymphocyte reaction (GvH or HvG direction). The CDR3 DNA reads TGTGCCAGCAGCTCCTCACCGGGACTTCATACGCAGTATTTT. It specifies CASSSSPGLHTQYF.